The T cell receptor (beta chain) described here comes from a study of shared clonotypes between healthy human individuals. Evenly divided among several immunoSEQ plates was the genomic DNA of each subset. Assay: immunoSEQ multiplex PCR; the TCRdb copy retains only in-frame clones and omits some. The repertoire holds fewer than 550,000 clones, 75% to 80% seen once, with around an eighth in the top ten. The TCR originated in a woman between 35 and 50 years old in good health. Some clones in this sample may be carry-over from other donors' samples. Specimen: PBMCs.

The chain's CDR3 is CAWSPRTGASYEQYF. CDR3 coding DNA: TGTGCCTGGAGTCCCCGGACAGGGGCGTCCTACGAGCAGTACTTC. This chain uses TRBV30 with TRBJ2-5; 9 nucleotides align to TRBD1. The J call may be mistaken, given a closer DNA end match to TRBJ2-7. This CDR3 has 15 amino acids. Germline CDR1 reads GTSNPN; CDR2 reads SVGIG (reference sequence).